Listed below are T cell receptor beta chains from one sample, sequenced in a study of T cell changes during pregnancy in multiple sclerosis. Some clones are missing from TCRdb's copy, which holds only in-frame ones; the method was immunoSEQ multiplex PCR. Of some 38,000 clones listed, 75% to 95% are singletons. Sample: CD8+ T cells from peripheral blood mononuclear cells, taken after pregnancy. All receptors derive from a female donor with multiple sclerosis, enrolled in a pregnancy study. CDR3s include the opening cysteine and the closing phenylalanine or tryptophan. The order of the fields is V gene, J gene, clone size, D gene, CDR3 DNA, CDR3 protein. A D gene is named only where the DNA matches it firmly. Size is stated for part of the rows, as once, few or many counts, or as a class when the clone is expanded.

v_call: TRBV29-1
j_call: TRBJ1-2
clone_size: -
d_call: TRBD1
cdr3_nt: TGCAGCGTTCGGGATCGACAGGGGGCGCCTCCCTATGGCTACACCTTC
cdr3_aa: CSVRDRQGAPPYGYTF

v_call: TRBV7-8
j_call: TRBJ2-7
clone_size: -
d_call: TRBD2
cdr3_nt: TGTGCCAGCAGCTTACGGCCGGTGATGCGCACAATCGGCGGGAGGGACGAGCAGTACTTC
cdr3_aa: CASSLRPVMRTIGGRDEQYF

v_call: TRBV7-9
j_call: TRBJ2-7
clone_size: -
d_call: TRBD1
cdr3_nt: TGTGCCAGCAGCCCTGGACAGGGGGCCTTCTACGAGCAGTACTTC
cdr3_aa: CASSPGQGAFYEQYF

v_call: TRBV15
j_call: TRBJ2-3
clone_size: -
d_call: -
cdr3_nt: TGTGCCACCAGCAGACTACGCGGGGTTAGGCAGTATTTT
cdr3_aa: CATSRLRGVRQYF

v_call: TRBV5-8
j_call: TRBJ2-7
clone_size: -
d_call: TRBD2
cdr3_nt: TGTGCCAGCACCCCTGACACTAGCGCCTACTACGAGCAGTACTTC
cdr3_aa: CASTPDTSAYYEQYF

v_call: TRBV5-1
j_call: TRBJ1-2
clone_size: -
d_call: -
cdr3_nt: TGCGCCAGCAGCTTGGCCAGGGCAGGGGATACCTATGGCTACACCTTC
cdr3_aa: CASSLARAGDTYGYTF

v_call: TRBV27
j_call: TRBJ2-7
clone_size: -
d_call: -
cdr3_nt: TGTGCCAGCAGTTCATCCTACGAGCAGTACTTC
cdr3_aa: CASSSSYEQYF

v_call: TRBV7-9
j_call: TRBJ2-1
clone_size: -
d_call: TRBD2
cdr3_nt: TGTGCCAGCAGCTTGCCCGGGACTAGCGGATACAATGAGCAGTTCTTC
cdr3_aa: CASSLPGTSGYNEQFF

v_call: TRBV28
j_call: TRBJ1-1
clone_size: -
d_call: -
cdr3_nt: TGTGCCAGCAGTCCCCCGGCATTTCGACAGCTACACCTATTCACTGAAGCTTTCTTT
cdr3_aa: CASSPPAFRQLHLFTEAFF

v_call: TRBV19
j_call: TRBJ2-5
clone_size: -
d_call: -
cdr3_nt: TGTGCCAGTAGCACCTTGGTGGGCAGGGAGACCCAGTACTTC
cdr3_aa: CASSTLVGRETQYF

v_call: TRBV30
j_call: TRBJ1-3
clone_size: -
d_call: -
cdr3_nt: TGTGCCTGGAGTGTTCCCGGGGAGGCCTCGGGAAACACCATATATTTT
cdr3_aa: CAWSVPGEASGNTIYF

v_call: TRBV30
j_call: TRBJ2-1
clone_size: -
d_call: TRBD1
cdr3_nt: TGTGCCTGGAGGGATAACAGGGGGCGGGATGAGCAGTTCTTC
cdr3_aa: CAWRDNRGRDEQFF

v_call: TRBV14
j_call: TRBJ2-3
clone_size: -
d_call: TRBD1
cdr3_nt: TGTGCCAGCAGCTCCCGGGACAGGGGGACAGATACGCAGTATTTT
cdr3_aa: CASSSRDRGTDTQYF

v_call: TRBV7-9
j_call: TRBJ1-1
clone_size: -
d_call: -
cdr3_nt: TGTGCCAGCAGCATTACAGGGAGAAACACTGAAGCTTTCTTT
cdr3_aa: CASSITGRNTEAFF

v_call: TRBV19
j_call: TRBJ1-2
clone_size: -
d_call: -
cdr3_nt: TGTGCCAGTAGTATAGATCGGGGATATGGCTACACCTTC
cdr3_aa: CASSIDRGYGYTF

v_call: TRBV6-5
j_call: TRBJ1-2
clone_size: -
d_call: -
cdr3_nt: TGTGCCAGCAGTTTTCGACTGGAACCCTCCCCCTATGGCTACACCTTC
cdr3_aa: CASSFRLEPSPYGYTF

v_call: TRBV19
j_call: TRBJ1-1
clone_size: -
d_call: -
cdr3_nt: TGTGCCAGTAGTATTGGACAGATGAACACTGAAGCTTTCTTT
cdr3_aa: CASSIGQMNTEAFF

v_call: TRBV27
j_call: TRBJ1-2
clone_size: -
d_call: TRBD1
cdr3_nt: TGTGCCAGCAGTTTTGGGACAGACTATGGCTACACCTTC
cdr3_aa: CASSFGTDYGYTF

v_call: TRBV5-1
j_call: TRBJ2-7
clone_size: -
d_call: -
cdr3_nt: TGCGCCAGCAGCTTAAGTCTAGCAGGCGACGAGCAGTACTTC
cdr3_aa: CASSLSLAGDEQYF

v_call: TRBV5-4
j_call: TRBJ2-2
clone_size: -
d_call: TRBD2
cdr3_nt: TGTGCCAGCAGCCCCGCGACTAGCGGGGGGCCGGTTCGCACCGGGGAGCTGTTTTTT
cdr3_aa: CASSPATSGGPVRTGELFF

v_call: TRBV28
j_call: TRBJ2-1
clone_size: -
d_call: -
cdr3_nt: TGTGCCAGCAGTTCCCCTTCGAGGGAGCAGTTCTTC
cdr3_aa: CASSSPSREQFF

v_call: TRBV4-1
j_call: TRBJ2-3
clone_size: -
d_call: TRBD2
cdr3_nt: TGCGCCAGCAGCCAAGTGGTGACTAGCCTTACCACAGATACGCAGTATTTT
cdr3_aa: CASSQVVTSLTTDTQYF

v_call: TRBV9
j_call: TRBJ1-2
clone_size: -
d_call: -
cdr3_nt: TGTGCCAGCAGCAACTCAGGGGTCCCCGACTATGGCTACACCTTC
cdr3_aa: CASSNSGVPDYGYTF

v_call: TRBV9
j_call: TRBJ2-1
clone_size: -
d_call: TRBD2
cdr3_nt: TGTGCCAGCAGCCCCCCCAGCGGGAGGGACGAGCAGTTCTTC
cdr3_aa: CASSPPSGRDEQFF

v_call: TRBV9
j_call: TRBJ1-2
clone_size: -
d_call: TRBD1
cdr3_nt: TGTGCCAGCAGCGATGGTTTAGGGACAGAAGCTAACTATGGCTACACCTTC
cdr3_aa: CASSDGLGTEANYGYTF

v_call: TRBV5-5
j_call: TRBJ2-7
clone_size: -
d_call: -
cdr3_nt: TGTGCCAGCAGCTTGGTTCTGGGCCTTTCCTACGAGCAGTACTTC
cdr3_aa: CASSLVLGLSYEQYF

v_call: TRBV7-9
j_call: TRBJ1-4
clone_size: -
d_call: -
cdr3_nt: TGTGCCAGCAGACCGTCCGACAGGTTTAATGAAAAACTGTTTTTT
cdr3_aa: CASRPSDRFNEKLFF

v_call: TRBV9
j_call: TRBJ2-3
clone_size: -
d_call: TRBD1
cdr3_nt: TGTGCCAGCAGCGTACCGACGGGGACAGAGCCCACCACTAGCACAGATACGCAGTATTTT
cdr3_aa: CASSVPTGTEPTTSTDTQYF

v_call: TRBV15
j_call: TRBJ2-7
clone_size: -
d_call: TRBD1
cdr3_nt: TGTGCCACCAGCAGAGAGGCACAGGGGGCGGACGAGCAGTACTTC
cdr3_aa: CATSREAQGADEQYF

v_call: TRBV7-9
j_call: TRBJ2-7
clone_size: -
d_call: TRBD1
cdr3_nt: TGTGCCAGCAGCTCGCCCCGACAGGGTGCCTACGAGCAGTACTTC
cdr3_aa: CASSSPRQGAYEQYF

v_call: TRBV2
j_call: TRBJ1-5
clone_size: -
d_call: TRBD1
cdr3_nt: TGTGCCAGCAGTGAGGGGACAGGGGGGAATCAGCCCCAGCATTTT
cdr3_aa: CASSEGTGGNQPQHF

v_call: TRBV28
j_call: TRBJ1-1
clone_size: -
d_call: -
cdr3_nt: TGTGCCAGCACCCCGGGGGGCAGGGGCCGTAAAGCTTTCTTT
cdr3_aa: CASTPGGRGRKAFF

v_call: TRBV6-5
j_call: TRBJ1-2
clone_size: -
d_call: -
cdr3_nt: TGTGCCAGCTGTTCATCTAACTATGGCTACACCTTC
cdr3_aa: CASCSSNYGYTF

v_call: TRBV7-8
j_call: TRBJ2-5
clone_size: -
d_call: TRBD1
cdr3_nt: TGTGCCAGCAGCCCACACCAGACAGGGCAAGAGACCCAGTACTTC
cdr3_aa: CASSPHQTGQETQYF

v_call: TRBV5-6
j_call: TRBJ2-1
clone_size: -
d_call: TRBD2
cdr3_nt: TGTGCCAGCAGCTTGGCCGGACTAGCGATCCCCAATGAGCAGTTCTTC
cdr3_aa: CASSLAGLAIPNEQFF

v_call: TRBV5-5
j_call: TRBJ1-2
clone_size: -
d_call: -
cdr3_nt: TGTGCCAGCAGCTTGTGGAAGGGCGAGGGGGATGGCTACACCTTC
cdr3_aa: CASSLWKGEGDGYTF

v_call: TRBV27
j_call: TRBJ2-7
clone_size: -
d_call: -
cdr3_nt: TGTGCCAGCAGTCCCTCGGGTCGGGGTCACGAGCAGTACTTC
cdr3_aa: CASSPSGRGHEQYF

v_call: TRBV14
j_call: TRBJ2-1
clone_size: -
d_call: -
cdr3_nt: TGTGCCAGCAGCCAAGAAGGTCCAGGAAGCTACAATGAGCAGTTCTTC
cdr3_aa: CASSQEGPGSYNEQFF

v_call: TRBV7-6
j_call: TRBJ1-5
clone_size: -
d_call: -
cdr3_nt: TGTGCCAGCAGTTTTAATAGCAATCAGCCCCAGCATTTT
cdr3_aa: CASSFNSNQPQHF

v_call: TRBV9
j_call: TRBJ2-3
clone_size: -
d_call: -
cdr3_nt: TGTGCCAGCAGCGGACTCGTCCCCCCCACAGATACGCAGTATTTT
cdr3_aa: CASSGLVPPTDTQYF

v_call: TRBV27
j_call: TRBJ1-3
clone_size: -
d_call: -
cdr3_nt: TGTGCCAGCAGTTTCTCAGGGTTCGGAAACACCATATATTTT
cdr3_aa: CASSFSGFGNTIYF

v_call: TRBV10-3
j_call: TRBJ2-1
clone_size: -
d_call: TRBD2
cdr3_nt: TGTGCCGGAGGGCGGGGGTATGAGCAGTTCTTC
cdr3_aa: CAGGRGYEQFF

v_call: TRBV5-1
j_call: TRBJ2-2
clone_size: -
d_call: -
cdr3_nt: TGCGCCAGCAGCTTGTACGTCAGGGCACCGACCGGGGAGCTGTTTTTT
cdr3_aa: CASSLYVRAPTGELFF

v_call: TRBV9
j_call: TRBJ1-1
clone_size: -
d_call: TRBD1
cdr3_nt: TGTGCCAGCAGCGGTACGACAGGGGTGAACACTGAAGCTTTCTTT
cdr3_aa: CASSGTTGVNTEAFF

v_call: TRBV7-8
j_call: TRBJ2-1
clone_size: -
d_call: -
cdr3_nt: TGTGCCAGCAGCTTAGGGCTCGCCTACAATGAGCAGTTCTTC
cdr3_aa: CASSLGLAYNEQFF

v_call: TRBV5-4
j_call: TRBJ2-7
clone_size: -
d_call: TRBD2
cdr3_nt: TGTGCCAGCAGCTCACGGACTAGCGGGGTATGGGAAGAGCAGTACTTC
cdr3_aa: CASSSRTSGVWEEQYF

v_call: TRBV27
j_call: TRBJ2-7
clone_size: -
d_call: -
cdr3_nt: TGTGCCAGCAGTCCCCCCGGCGGGTACGAGCAGTACTTC
cdr3_aa: CASSPPGGYEQYF

v_call: TRBV5-1
j_call: TRBJ2-1
clone_size: -
d_call: -
cdr3_nt: TGCGCCAGCAGCGCTTCGCTAGCGAATGAGCAGTTCTTC
cdr3_aa: CASSASLANEQFF

v_call: TRBV6-6
j_call: TRBJ1-4
clone_size: -
d_call: -
cdr3_nt: TGTGCCAGCACCTCGGAGGAAAAACTGTTTTTT
cdr3_aa: CASTSEEKLFF

v_call: TRBV6-6
j_call: TRBJ2-3
clone_size: few
d_call: -
cdr3_nt: TGTGCCAGCAGTCGAGACTCTTATACGCAGTATTTT
cdr3_aa: CASSRDSYTQYF

v_call: TRBV5-4
j_call: TRBJ2-7
clone_size: -
d_call: -
cdr3_nt: TGTGCCAGCAGCTTGGGGGGCCGCTACGAGCAGTACTTC
cdr3_aa: CASSLGGRYEQYF

v_call: TRBV28
j_call: TRBJ2-1
clone_size: -
d_call: TRBD1
cdr3_nt: TGTGCCAGCAGCAAGGCGGGACAGGGGTCCTACAATGAGCAGTTCTTC
cdr3_aa: CASSKAGQGSYNEQFF

v_call: TRBV6-5
j_call: TRBJ1-1
clone_size: -
d_call: TRBD1
cdr3_nt: TGTGCCAGCAGTCCCGGACAGGGGCCCCTCGAAGCTTTCTTT
cdr3_aa: CASSPGQGPLEAFF

v_call: TRBV7-8
j_call: TRBJ1-2
clone_size: -
d_call: TRBD1
cdr3_nt: TGTGCCAGCAGCGCGCACCACAGGGGGATTAACTATGGCTACACCTTC
cdr3_aa: CASSAHHRGINYGYTF

v_call: TRBV2
j_call: TRBJ2-3
clone_size: -
d_call: -
cdr3_nt: TGTGCCAGCCTTGGGGGGTACACAGATACGCAGTATTTT
cdr3_aa: CASLGGYTDTQYF

v_call: TRBV9
j_call: TRBJ2-3
clone_size: -
d_call: -
cdr3_nt: TGTGCCAGCAGCCTAGACGGGGGACCAGATACGCAGTATTTT
cdr3_aa: CASSLDGGPDTQYF

v_call: TRBV27
j_call: TRBJ2-1
clone_size: -
d_call: -
cdr3_nt: TGTGCCAGCAAAAGGGGCAGGGGCGCTTTCTTC
cdr3_aa: CASKRGRGAFF

v_call: TRBV11-2
j_call: TRBJ2-7
clone_size: -
d_call: -
cdr3_nt: TGTGCCAGCAGCTTAGTCGGGGGCGAGCAGTACTTC
cdr3_aa: CASSLVGGEQYF

v_call: TRBV19
j_call: TRBJ2-7
clone_size: -
d_call: TRBD2
cdr3_nt: TGTGCCAGTAGTATCGGCGGGAGAGGGGCCTACGAGCAGTACTTC
cdr3_aa: CASSIGGRGAYEQYF

v_call: TRBV5-1
j_call: TRBJ1-3
clone_size: -
d_call: -
cdr3_nt: TGCGCCAGCAGCTCGGGGGGTGGAAACACCATATATTTT
cdr3_aa: CASSSGGGNTIYF